This T cell receptor beta chain was retrieved from a study of follicular helper T cells after annual influenza vaccination. At the level of the study: For some subjects, blood spans the 2013-2014, 2014-2015 and 2015-2016 annual vaccinations. Study-wide results and caveats: Day 7 ICOS+CD38+ clones were most often found later in ICOS-CD38- cTfh cells.

As to time point: 2015-2016 season, pre-vaccination. Before and after seasonal inactivated influenza vaccination, adults gave blood for sorting CD4 subsets for sequencing. The assay was immunoSEQ multiplex PCR, and TCRdb's table has in-frame clones only and misses some. Of about 10,000 clones listed, 81% are singletons. The ends lost 5 bases at V and 6 bases at J; junction bases unmatched: 10. This CDR3 spans 15 amino acids. Germline CDR1 and CDR2: SGHTA and FQGTGA. Regarding this clone: Antigen: not known.

The starting material was CXCR5+ CD38- circulating T follicular helper cells from blood, obtained on the day of influenza vaccination. Subset specified: circulating Tfh, non-naive CD4+CXCR5+PD-1+ (ICOS+CD38+ or ICOS-CD38-). The source of this sequence is an adult who received the influenza vaccine. V is TRBV7-3 and J is TRBJ2-7; TRBD1 agrees at 10 bases. Here the CDR3 reads CASSPRQGARREQYF. CDR3 coding DNA: TGTGCCAGCAGCCCCCGACAGGGGGCGAGACGCGAGCAGTACTTC.